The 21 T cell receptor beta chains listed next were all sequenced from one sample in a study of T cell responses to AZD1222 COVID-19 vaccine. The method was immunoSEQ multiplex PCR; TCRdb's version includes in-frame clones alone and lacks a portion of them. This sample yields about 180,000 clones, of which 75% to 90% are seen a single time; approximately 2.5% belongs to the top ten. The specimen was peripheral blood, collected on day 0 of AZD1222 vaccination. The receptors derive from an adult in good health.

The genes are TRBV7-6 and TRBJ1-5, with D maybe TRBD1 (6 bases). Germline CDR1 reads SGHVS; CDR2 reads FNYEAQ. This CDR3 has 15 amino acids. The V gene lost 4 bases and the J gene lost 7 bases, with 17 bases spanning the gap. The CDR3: CASSSRGGLRQPQHF. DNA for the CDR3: TGTGCCAGCAGCTCCCGGGGGGGGCTTAGGCAGCCCCAGCATTTT. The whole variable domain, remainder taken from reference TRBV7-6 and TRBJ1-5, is GAGVSQSPRYKVTKRGQDVALRCDPISGHVSLYWYRQALGQGPEFLTYFNYEAQQDKSGLPNDRFSAERPEGSISTLTIQRTEQRDSAMYRCASSSRGGLRQPQHFGDGTRLSIL.

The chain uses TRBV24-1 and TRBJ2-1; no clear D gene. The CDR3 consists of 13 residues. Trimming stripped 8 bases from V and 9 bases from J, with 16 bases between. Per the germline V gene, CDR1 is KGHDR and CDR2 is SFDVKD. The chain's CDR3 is CATKADQYGEQFF. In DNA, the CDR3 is TGTGCCACCAAAGCAGACCAGTACGGTGAGCAGTTCTTC.

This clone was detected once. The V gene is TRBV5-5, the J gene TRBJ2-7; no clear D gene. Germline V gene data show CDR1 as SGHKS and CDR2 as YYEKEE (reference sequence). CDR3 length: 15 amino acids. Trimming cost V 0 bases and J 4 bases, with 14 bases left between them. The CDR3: CASSLVIGAQYEQYF. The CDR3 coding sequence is TGTGCCAGCAGCTTGGTTATCGGCGCACAATACGAGCAGTACTTC.

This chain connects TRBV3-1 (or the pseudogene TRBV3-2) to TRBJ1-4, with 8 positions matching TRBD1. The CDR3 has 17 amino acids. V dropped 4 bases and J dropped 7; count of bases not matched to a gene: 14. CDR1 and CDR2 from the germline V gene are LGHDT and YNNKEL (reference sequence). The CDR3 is CASSLPAYQGAGEKLFF. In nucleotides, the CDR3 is TGTGCCAGCAGCCTGCCCGCTTACCAGGGGGCGGGTGAAAAACTGTTTTTT.

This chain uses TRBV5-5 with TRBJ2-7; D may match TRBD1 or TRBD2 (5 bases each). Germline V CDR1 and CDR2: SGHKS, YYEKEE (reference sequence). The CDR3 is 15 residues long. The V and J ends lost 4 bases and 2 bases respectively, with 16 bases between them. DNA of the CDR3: TGTGCCAGCAGCCCGACCGGGACGTATACCTACGAGCAGTACTTC. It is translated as CASSPTGTYTYEQYF. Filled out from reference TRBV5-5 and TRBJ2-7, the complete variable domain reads DAGVTQSPTHLIKTRGQQVTLRCSPISGHKSVSWYQQVLGQGPQFIFQYYEKEERGRGNFPDRFSARQFPNYSSELNVNALLLGDSALYLCASSPTGTYTYEQYFGPGTRLTVT.

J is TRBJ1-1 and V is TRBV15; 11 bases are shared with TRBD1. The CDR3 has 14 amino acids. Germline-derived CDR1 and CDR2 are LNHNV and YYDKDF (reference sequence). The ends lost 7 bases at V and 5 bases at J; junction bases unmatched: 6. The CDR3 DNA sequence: TGTGCCACCAAAGGGGACAGGGGGAGGACTGAAGCTTTCTTT. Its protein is CATKGDRGRTEAFF.

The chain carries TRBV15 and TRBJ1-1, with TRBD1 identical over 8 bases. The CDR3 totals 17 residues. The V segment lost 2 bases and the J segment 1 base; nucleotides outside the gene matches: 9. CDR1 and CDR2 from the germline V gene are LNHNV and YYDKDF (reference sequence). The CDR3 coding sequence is TGTGCCACCAGCAGATCGGATACCGGGACAGGGAACACTGAAGCTTTCTTT. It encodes CATSRSDTGTGNTEAFF. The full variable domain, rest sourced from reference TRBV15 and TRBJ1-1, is DAMVIQNPRYQVTQFGKPVTLSCSQTLNHNVMYWYQQKSSQAPKLLFHYYDKDFNNEADTPDNFQSRRPNTSFCFLDIRSPGLGDTAMYLCATSRSDTGTGNTEAFFGQGTRLTVV.

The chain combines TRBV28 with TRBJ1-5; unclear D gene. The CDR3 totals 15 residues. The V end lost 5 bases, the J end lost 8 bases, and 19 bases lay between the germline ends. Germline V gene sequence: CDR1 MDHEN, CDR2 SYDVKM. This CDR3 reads CASSARSPFGEPQHF. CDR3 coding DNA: TGTGCCAGCAGTGCCCGGAGTCCGTTCGGTGAGCCCCAGCATTTT.

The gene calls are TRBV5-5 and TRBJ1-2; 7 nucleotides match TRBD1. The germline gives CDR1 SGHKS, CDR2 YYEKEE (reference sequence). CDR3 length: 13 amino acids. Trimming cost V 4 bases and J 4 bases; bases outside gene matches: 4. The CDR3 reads CASSRGQAYGYTF. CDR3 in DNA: TGTGCCAGCAGCCGCGGACAGGCCTATGGCTACACCTTC.

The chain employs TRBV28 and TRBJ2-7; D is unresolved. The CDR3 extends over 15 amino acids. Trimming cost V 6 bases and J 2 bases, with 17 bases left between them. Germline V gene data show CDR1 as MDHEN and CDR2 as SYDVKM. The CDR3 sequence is CASSDVTDPTYEQYF. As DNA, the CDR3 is TGTGCCAGCAGCGATGTGACTGACCCTACCTACGAGCAGTACTTC. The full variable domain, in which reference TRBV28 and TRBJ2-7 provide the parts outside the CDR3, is DVKVTQSSRYLVKRTGEKVFLECVQDMDHENMFWYRQDPGLGLRLIYFSYDVKMKEKGDIPEGYSVSREKKERFSLILESASTNQTSMYLCASSDVTDPTYEQYFGPGTRLTVT.

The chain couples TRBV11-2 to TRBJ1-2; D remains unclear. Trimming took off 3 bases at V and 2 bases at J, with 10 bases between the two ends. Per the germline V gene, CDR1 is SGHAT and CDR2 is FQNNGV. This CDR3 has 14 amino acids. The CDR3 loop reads CASSLGSRNYGYTF. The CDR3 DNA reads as TGTGCCAGCAGCTTGGGGAGCAGAAACTATGGCTACACCTTC.

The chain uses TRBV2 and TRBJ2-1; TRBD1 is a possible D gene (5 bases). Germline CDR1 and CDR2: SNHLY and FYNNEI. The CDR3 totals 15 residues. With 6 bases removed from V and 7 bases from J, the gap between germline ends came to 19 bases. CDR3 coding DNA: TGTGCCAGCAGGAAGGGTCAGGGCCGTCCAAATGAGCAGTTCTTC. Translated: CASRKGQGRPNEQFF.

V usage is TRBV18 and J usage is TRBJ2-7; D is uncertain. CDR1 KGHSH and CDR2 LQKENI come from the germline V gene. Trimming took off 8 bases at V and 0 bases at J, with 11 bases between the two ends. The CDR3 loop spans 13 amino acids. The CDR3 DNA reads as TGTGCCAGCGCCTTGGAGAGCTCCTACGAGCAGTACTTC. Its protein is CASALESSYEQYF. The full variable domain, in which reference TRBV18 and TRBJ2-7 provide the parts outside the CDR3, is NAGVMQNPRHLVRRRGQEARLRCSPMKGHSHVYWYRQLPEEGLKFMVYLQKENIIDESGMPKERFSAEFPKEGPSILRIQQVVRGDSAAYFCASALESSYEQYFGPGTRLTVT.

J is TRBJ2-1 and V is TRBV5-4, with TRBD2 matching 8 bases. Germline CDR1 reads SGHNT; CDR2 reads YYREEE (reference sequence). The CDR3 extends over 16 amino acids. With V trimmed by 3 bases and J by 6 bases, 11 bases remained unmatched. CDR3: CASSSPGASGSNEQFF. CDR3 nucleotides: TGTGCCAGCAGCTCCCCAGGGGCTAGCGGGTCCAATGAGCAGTTCTTC.

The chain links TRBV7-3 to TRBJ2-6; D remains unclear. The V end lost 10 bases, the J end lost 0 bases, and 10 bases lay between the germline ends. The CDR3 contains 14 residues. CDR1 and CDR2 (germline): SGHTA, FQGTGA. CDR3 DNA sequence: TGTGCCACCTCTTTCGGCTCTGGGGCCAACGTCCTGACTTTC. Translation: CATSFGSGANVLTF.

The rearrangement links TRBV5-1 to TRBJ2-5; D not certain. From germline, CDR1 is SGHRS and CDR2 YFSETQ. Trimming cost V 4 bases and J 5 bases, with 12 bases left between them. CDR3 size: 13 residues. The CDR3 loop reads CASSPGPEETQYF. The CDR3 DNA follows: TGCGCCAGCAGCCCCGGTCCCGAGGAGACCCAGTACTTC. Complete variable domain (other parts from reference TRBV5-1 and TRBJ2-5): KAGVTQTPRYLIKTRGQQVTLSCSPISGHRSVSWYQQTPGQGLQFLFEYFSETQRNKGNFPGRFSGRQFSNSRSEMNVSTLELGDSALYLCASSPGPEETQYFGPGTRLLVL.

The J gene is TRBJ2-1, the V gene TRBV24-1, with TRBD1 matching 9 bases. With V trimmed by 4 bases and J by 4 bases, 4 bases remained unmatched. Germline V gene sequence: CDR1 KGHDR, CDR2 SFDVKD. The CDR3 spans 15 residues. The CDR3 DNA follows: TGTGCCACCAGTGAAGGGACAGGGTTTTACAATGAGCAGTTCTTC. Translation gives CATSEGTGFYNEQFF.

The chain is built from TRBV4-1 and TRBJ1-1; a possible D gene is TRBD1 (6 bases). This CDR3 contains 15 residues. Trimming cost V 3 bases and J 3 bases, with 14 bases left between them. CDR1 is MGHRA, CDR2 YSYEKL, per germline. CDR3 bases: TGCGCCAGCAGCCAGGACAGTTTTATAGACACTGAAGCTTTCTTT. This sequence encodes CASSQDSFIDTEAFF.

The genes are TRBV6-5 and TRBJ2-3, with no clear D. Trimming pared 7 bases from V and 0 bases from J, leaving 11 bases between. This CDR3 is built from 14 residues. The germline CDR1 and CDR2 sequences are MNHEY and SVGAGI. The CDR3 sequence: CASITAHSTDTQYF. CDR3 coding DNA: TGTGCCAGCATCACTGCCCATAGCACAGATACGCAGTATTTT.

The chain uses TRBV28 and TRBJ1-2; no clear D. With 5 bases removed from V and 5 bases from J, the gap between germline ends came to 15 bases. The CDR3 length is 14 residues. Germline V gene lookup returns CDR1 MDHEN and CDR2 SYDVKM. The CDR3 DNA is TGTGCCAGCAGTATTCCGGGGAGCCCTTATGGCTACACCTTC. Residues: CASSIPGSPYGYTF.

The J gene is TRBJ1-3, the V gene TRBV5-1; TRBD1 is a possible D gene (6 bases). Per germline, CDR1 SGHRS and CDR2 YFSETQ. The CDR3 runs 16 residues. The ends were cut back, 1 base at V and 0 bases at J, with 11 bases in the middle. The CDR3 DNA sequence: TGCGCCAGCAGCTTGACAGGGTTGGCCTCTGGAAACACCATATATTTT. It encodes CASSLTGLASGNTIYF.